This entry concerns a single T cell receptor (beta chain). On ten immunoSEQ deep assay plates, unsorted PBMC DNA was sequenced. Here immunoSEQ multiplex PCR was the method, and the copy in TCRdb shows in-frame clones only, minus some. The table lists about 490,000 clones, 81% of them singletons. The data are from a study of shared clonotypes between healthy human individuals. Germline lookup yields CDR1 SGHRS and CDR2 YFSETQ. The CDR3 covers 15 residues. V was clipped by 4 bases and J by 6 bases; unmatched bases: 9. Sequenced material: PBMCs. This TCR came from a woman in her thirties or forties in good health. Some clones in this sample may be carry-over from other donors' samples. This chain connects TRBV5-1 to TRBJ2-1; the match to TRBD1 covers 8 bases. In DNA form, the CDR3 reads TGCGCCAGCAGCGCCCGACAGGGGCGATCCAATGAGCAGTTCTTC. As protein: CASSARQGRSNEQFF.